This T cell receptor beta chain is from a study of identical twins (TCRdb year 2016). Context from the whole study: To test whether fetal clonotypes persist, the study used deep sequencing on TCR alpha and beta repertoires from monozygotic twins, unrelated adults of various ages, and cord blood. To rule out contamination, replicate twin experiments were performed at different times with different library preparation protocols. Study-wide findings and limitations: The excess sharing between twins in beta out-of-frame sequences was weaker because fewer shared sequences reduced the signal-to-noise ratio. Fewer insertions were carried by abundant cord blood beta clonotypes; a weaker similar trend was observed in young adult naive repertoires, while no such trend was observed in memory repertoires. Compared with coincidental sharing between unrelated individuals, out-of-frame TCR alpha sequences shared between twins showed an excess of sequences with low generation probability. In monozygotic twins, out-of-frame TCR alpha sharing was systematically underestimated by recombination models, although the models agreed with sharing between unrelated individuals. Zero-insertion analyses could be partly confounded by invariant T cells such as MAIT and iNKT, although diverse VJ usage argued against such confounding for most clonotypes. Because the same donors could not be followed over many years, the conclusions relied on cross-sectional statistical analysis.

From cysteine to phenylalanine, the CDR3 is 12 amino acids long. Just CDR3 DNA is preserved here, 36 bases in frame from base 1. V is pared back by 2 bases and J by 5 bases, with 6 bases lying between the germline termini. According to the germline V gene, CDR1 reads SGHRS and CDR2 reads YFSETQ. In this sample, this clonotype turned up a few times. Which antigen it targets is not known. One base away there is no much larger clone; base qualities are not given. The library relied on 5' RACE. Reads for this sample came from an Illumina HiSeq 2000. A universal primer binding site was added through template switching, and the final cDNA carried a unique molecular identifier so that TCR cDNA molecules could be counted accurately. Specific primers in the conserved constant-segment region were used to synthesize first-strand cDNA for TCR alpha and beta chains. Each cDNA library was double barcoded, with a SMART-Mk sample barcode plus Illumina barcodes, to control for contamination. TruSeq adapter sequences, together with Illumina sample barcodes, were added in two successive PCR steps. The Illumina HiSeq platform was used with custom primers to sequence TCR alpha and beta cDNA libraries. Regarding the original processing steps: MiGEC was used to process raw reads and extract unique molecular identifiers, and MiXCR was used to find CDR3 positions. Recombination models were inferred per individual with the repgenHMM and IGoR tools using an EM algorithm. The tcR package in R was used for shared clonotype analysis, with sharing normalized by the product of cloneset sizes. To study raw recombination without the effects of thymic and clonal selection, out-of-frame nonproductive sequences were analyzed. TCRdb trimmed public reads at Q25 via fastp, called clones via MiXCR and kept in-frame beta chains. Every CDR3 protein is listed once, alongside the most common genes and DNA of its rows. The V and J calls follow TCRdb's processing rather than the paper's. This sample is represented by under 500,000 distinct CDR3 sequences; 14% of them were singletons. Approximately 1% of the sample is in the top ten clones.

All donors were healthy Caucasians. Three pairs of female monozygotic twins, all aged about 18 to 29 years, made up the twin cohort. Positive isolation kits from Invitrogen were used to isolate CD4+ and CD8+ T cell populations. The same data also went into a second study, on yellow fever vaccine responses in identical twins. The second publication reports: The authors reported that the T cell response to vaccination in identical twins appeared partly convergent and partly personalized. In identical twins, the study followed T cell clones that responded to the vaccine with precision.

Sequenced sample: CD4+ T cells sorted from blood. This clonotype was sampled from a woman between 18 and 30 years old in good health. The chain couples TRBV5-1 to TRBJ2-3; the D gene assignment is ambiguous. The DNA is TGCGCCAGCAGCTTTTACGAAGATACGCAGTATTTT. Its translation is CASSFYEDTQYF.